The 11 T cell receptor beta chains presented below share a single source sample, sequenced in a study of CD8+CD57+ T cells in acquired aplastic anemia. Genomic DNA served as template for TCR beta VDJ and CDR3 profiling. From the reads, TCRdb called clonotypes with MiXCR, one entry per CDR3 protein. The sample lists some 70,000 distinct CDR3 sequences; roughly half were seen once. Sample: sorted CD4+, CD8+, or CD8+CD57+ T cells (not recorded which) from PBMCs. These receptors came from a human donor in good health, serving as a control.

The chain has TRBV20-1 and TRBJ2-3, with 8 nucleotides matching TRBD2. The germline CDR1 and CDR2 sequences are DFQATT and SNEGSKA (reference sequence). The CDR3 runs to 14 residues. The trim removed 1 base at V and 0 bases at J, leaving 0 bases unmatched. The CDR3 loop is CSARASGSTDTQYF. The DNA of the CDR3 is TGCAGTGCTAGAGCTAGCGGGAGCACAGATACGCAGTATTTT.

The CDR3 nucleotides are TGTGCCAGCAGCTTAGGGGGTATGGATGGCTACACCTTC. It translates to CASSLGGMDGYTF. The chain has TRBV7-9 and TRBJ1-2; D unclear. CDR1 and CDR2 (germline): SEHNR, FQNEAQ (reference sequence). With 1 base removed from V and 6 bases from J, the gap between germline ends came to 9 bases. The CDR3 loop spans 13 amino acids.

This clonotype is classed as medium-sized. The chain recombines TRBV15 with TRBJ2-1, with D hard to call. V gave up 5 bases and J gave up 8 bases, with 16 bases separating them. Germline V CDR1 and CDR2: LNHNV, YYDKDF (reference sequence). The CDR3 loop spans 14 amino acids. CDR3 amino acids: CATSSGERRDEQFF. The CDR3 DNA reads as TGTGCCACCAGCTCTGGAGAACGGCGAGATGAGCAGTTCTTC.

This chain uses TRBV20-1 with TRBJ1-2; TRBD1 aligns across 7 bases. Per germline, CDR1 DFQATT and CDR2 SNEGSKA (reference sequence). This CDR3 region has 12 residues. Trimming removed 6 bases from V and 2 bases from J; junction bases left unmatched: 3. The CDR3 sequence is CSARTGNYGYTF. The DNA of the CDR3 is TGCAGTGCCAGGACAGGAAACTATGGCTACACCTTC.

Many counts were recorded for this clonotype. The V and J genes are TRBV20-1 and TRBJ2-1; perhaps TRBD1 as D (9 bases). Germline CDR1 reads DFQATT; CDR2 reads SNEGSKA (reference sequence). The CDR3 is made up of 15 amino acids. V shed 7 bases and J shed 6 bases, with 22 bases lying between them. CDR3: CSVRTGVSGINEQFF. In DNA, the CDR3 is TGCAGTGTTCGGACAGGGGTTAGCGGGATCAATGAGCAGTTCTTC.

The chain has TRBV7-2 and TRBJ1-2, with 7 positions matching TRBD1. Per the germline V gene, CDR1 is SGHTA and CDR2 is FQGNSA. This CDR3 is 12 amino acids long. Germline trimming cut 7 bases from V and 7 bases from J; bases unmatched to any gene: 6. The CDR3 nucleotides are TGTGCCAGCAAAACAGGGGACTTTGGCTACACCTTC. Protein sequence: CASKTGDFGYTF. Variable domain in full (rest from reference TRBV7-2 and TRBJ1-2): GAGVSQSPSNKVTEKGKDVELRCDPISGHTALYWYRQSLGQGLEFLIYFQGNSAPDKSGLPSDRFSAERTGGSVSTLTIQRTQQEDSAVYLCASKTGDFGYTFGSGTRLTVV.

The chain carries TRBV19 and TRBJ2-7; 10 bases map to TRBD2. J gave up 5 bases and V 9 bases, and 7 bases lay outside the gene matches. The CDR3 loop spans 13 amino acids. From germline, CDR1 is LNHDA and CDR2 SQIVND (reference sequence). The CDR3 DNA follows: TGTGCCAGCCAAGCGGGGGGGCGAAACGAGCAGTACTTC. Translated, it gives CASQAGGRNEQYF.

The chain carries TRBV2 and TRBJ2-3; D is ambiguous. Trimming took 6 bases from V and 3 from J, leaving 7 bases between them. This CDR3 has 12 residues. Germline CDR1 reads SNHLY; CDR2 reads FYNNEI. CDR3 protein: CASSSGTDTQYF. DNA of the CDR3: TGTGCCAGCAGCTCCGGGACAGATACGCAGTATTTT.

This clonotype was observed at least ten times. The chain employs TRBV4-1 and TRBJ2-2; no firm D call. Trimming stripped 3 bases from V and 0 bases from J, with 5 bases between. CDR1 is MGHRA, CDR2 YSYEKL, per germline. CDR3 length: 14 residues. The CDR3 region is CASSHNSNTGELFF. For the CDR3, the DNA is TGCGCCAGCAGCCACAATTCGAACACCGGGGAGCTGTTTTTT.

Written as DNA, the CDR3 is TGTGCCAGTAGACACACAGGGGGGTTAGGAAACATTCAGTACTTC. Protein product: CASRHTGGLGNIQYF. This chain connects TRBV19 to TRBJ2-4, with TRBD1 matching 8 bases. Losses at the gene ends were 6 bases for V and 6 bases for J; bases not matched to a gene: 10. Per the germline V gene, CDR1 is LNHDA and CDR2 is SQIVND (reference sequence). The CDR3 runs 15 residues.

This clonotype was detected only a few times. The V and J genes are TRBV20-1 and TRBJ2-7, with D possibly being TRBD1 (5 bases). CDR3 length: 11 amino acids. Trimming left V 3 bases short and J 4 bases short, with 7 bases between. Per germline, CDR1 DFQATT and CDR2 SNEGSKA (reference sequence). The CDR3 DNA follows: TGCAGTGCTAGGGCAGGGTACGAGCAGTACTTC. Protein product: CSARAGYEQYF.